A selection of T cell receptor beta chains follows, all from one sample in a study of blood T cell repertoires in COVID-19. Only in-frame clones appear in the TCRdb table, and some are missing; sequencing was by immunoSEQ multiplex PCR. The sample holds hundreds of thousands of clones, approximately 90% seen once. Sequences were obtained from PBMCs or T cells enriched from blood (not recorded which). All receptors derive from a woman aged 25 to 45 with acute COVID-19. Both conserved end residues are part of each CDR3.

V	J	CDR3
TRBV13	TRBJ2-5	CASSPWTEETQYF
TRBV6-6	TRBJ1-3	CASSYDRDSSGNTIYF
TRBV10-3	TRBJ2-6	CAIRMTGGDTGANVLTF
TRBV5-5	TRBJ2-5	CASSLVASGGDPQETQYF
TRBV28	TRBJ1-4	CATERPGQVEKLFF
TRBV4-3	TRBJ1-2	CASSQEGTGKGYGYTF
TRBV5-4	TRBJ2-1	CASSLGSGGVYNEQFF
TRBV7-9	TRBJ1-4	CASSLARGADEKLFF
TRBV10-2	TRBJ1-2	CASTFSQGRMGGYTF
TRBV13	TRBJ1-1	CASSRGQMNTEAFF
TRBV18	TRBJ1-2	CASSPSQGVHGYTF
TRBV29-1	TRBJ1-5	CSVYTGGNQPQHF
TRBV7-2	TRBJ1-1	CASSHSRGGTEAFF
TRBV4-1	TRBJ1-5	CASSPGFSNQPQHF
TRBV9	TRBJ2-7	CASSVGAGAPYEQYF
TRBV6-1	TRBJ1-5	CASSEQQGHGQPQHF
TRBV12-3/TRBV12-4	TRBJ1-2	CASSFGDFGYTF
TRBV7-6	TRBJ2-5	CASSSRLAGGYEDPQETQYF
TRBV7-2	TRBJ1-1	CASSLDRGGEAFF
TRBV19	TRBJ1-1	CATTGAMNTEAFF
TRBV6-1	TRBJ2-1	CASSEAPYEQFF
TRBV9	TRBJ1-5	CASSVGPGTGGNQPQHF
TRBV4-1	TRBJ1-1	CASSQVDRYTEAFF
TRBV5-1	TRBJ2-3	CASSASLAGETDTQYF
TRBV3-1/TRBV3-2	TRBJ2-1	CASSLTGTGDNEQFF
TRBV7-9	TRBJ2-2	CASSFILRPGHGELFF
TRBV18	TRBJ1-2	CASSPEAATLLYGYTF
TRBV12-3/TRBV12-4	TRBJ2-3	CASTKGATDTQYF
TRBV5-1	TRBJ1-1	CASSSPDRGSTEAFF
TRBV5-4	TRBJ2-7	CASSWNRGYEQYF
TRBV11-1	TRBJ2-5	CASSSGSPETQYF
TRBV7-9	TRBJ2-1	CASSLRLSGGWFEQFF
TRBV7-9	TRBJ2-5	CASLSRGGEETQYF
TRBV7-6	TRBJ2-5	CASSRQETQYF